This TCR beta chain was observed in a study of graft-versus-host responses after intestinal transplantation. Study background: Recipients were given multivisceral, liver-intestinal, or isolated intestinal transplants. Tacrolimus plus steroids were given to all recipients for 2 to 4 years, preceded by anti-thymocyte globulin induction. Overall study findings and caveats: An association linked early post-transplant HvG declines with peak circulating GvH clone levels. Graft-versus-host to host-versus-graft clonal ratios in allografts were high in patients with graft-donor T cell macrochimerism.

As for this clone: The target antigen is unknown.

The data were produced by immunoSEQ multiplex PCR, yet TCRdb's version contains in-frame clones alone and is incomplete. The table lists approximately 79,000 clones, 82% of them singletons. The CDR3 is 17 amino acids. Germline V gene data show CDR1 as SGDLS and CDR2 as YYNGEE. J lost 4 bases, V lost 3 bases, and 12 bases had no gene match. The sample in question was unstimulated CD4+ T cells sorted from spleen or lymph node cells, obtained before intestinal transplant. The TCR comes from a human donor who received an intestinal transplant. The chain is built from TRBV9 and TRBJ2-1; 8 bases match TRBD2. This chain's CDR3 is CASSAGGAGAAYNEQFF. The CDR3 coding sequence is TGTGCCAGCAGCGCGGGGGGAGCGGGGGCCGCTTACAATGAGCAGTTCTTC.